This T cell receptor beta chain emerged from a study of shared clonotypes between healthy human individuals. Study as a whole: There were three CD4 naive, three CD4 memory, two CD8 naive and one CD8 memory plates per donor. The study's findings and limits: The four-donor shared clonotypes exceeded non-shared clonotypes in generation probability, with non-shared ones scoring lower.

The authors divided CD4+ cells into CD45RA+ naive and CD45RA-negative memory subsets. Sequencing was performed with immunoSEQ multiplex PCR; in TCRdb, only in-frame clones are kept and a portion is missing. The sample holds hundreds of thousands of clones; around four fifths are singletons and the top ten take roughly 2%. CDR3 length: 15 amino acids. Per germline, CDR1 LNHDA and CDR2 SQIVND (reference sequence). V was clipped by 5 bases and J by 9 bases; unmatched bases: 13. To note about this clone: The antigen is unknown.

V is TRBV19 and J is TRBJ1-5; 7 bases are a match to TRBD1. The sequence was obtained from a woman between 25 and 40 years old in good health. Material: memory CD4+ T cells sorted from blood. Subset specified: CD45RA-negative fraction. The CDR3 here is CASSHPSRQGLPQHF. CDR3 bases: TGTGCCAGTAGTCATCCCTCCCGACAGGGTCTGCCCCAGCATTTT.